This T cell receptor (beta chain) was sequenced in a study of blood T cell repertoires in COVID-19 (dated by TCRdb to 2018 to 2020). In terms of the full investigation: The collaborator samples originated in the United States, Italy and Spain and spanned the acute and convalescent phases of COVID-19. The material from the prospective study consisted of cDNA or gDNA derived from T cells, B-cell-depleted T cells, or PBMCs. Subjects who had been exposed to COVID-19, were actively infected with it, or had recovered from it provided the deeply sampled blood TCRbeta repertoires that made up the dataset. The repertoires were released in a freely available public database intended as a resource for research on the immune response to SARS-CoV-2. The samples were drawn from two sources: the first 160 participants of the ongoing ImmuneRACE study, and fewer than 1,500 subjects contributed by 6 global collaborators. Sample metadata almost always included a de-identified subject ID, COVID-19 status, age in years and sex. HLA class I and class II types, where available, came from metadata supplied by the sample provider rather than from assay-based typing.

The immunoSEQ Assay, a bias-controlled multiplex PCR, was used to amplify TCRbeta CDR3 regions from genomic DNA. In the source study's methods: Nucleated cell counts per sample were estimated from amplification of reference gene primers within the assay. To quantify the absolute abundance of each unique TCRbeta CDR3 rearrangement, sequence reads were collapsed and filtered. Productive Simpson clonality was computed per sample as the square root of Simpson's diversity index over productive rearrangements. Sourced from immuneACCESS, this table was stored by TCRdb with only in-frame sequences that have V and J called. A share of the clones is absent; for the studies checked, an unresolved V gene accounts for under half, and the remainder has no known explanation. From that table come the V and J calls and clone size; the DNA was used to work out D and trimming. The sample yields 210,000 or so clones; 80% to 85% were counted once. The ten top clones hold 15% to 20% of the sample.

Findings and caveats that apply to the study as a whole: The amount of clinical and demographic metadata varied by source and participant and was provided uncurated.

Collaborating institutions collected whole blood in K2EDTA tubes following their own protocols. For TCRbeta analysis, collaborators shipped samples as frozen whole blood, isolated PBMCs, or DNA extracted from either of those sample types. Here V drops 0 bases and J drops 0 bases, and the junction holds 2 bases not matched to any gene. The CDR3 measures 15 amino acids from cysteine to phenylalanine. CDR3 DNA only is kept here, 45 bases in frame from base 1. From a lookup of the germline V gene, CDR1 and CDR2 are MNHEY and SVGEGT. About this clone itself: It lacks a known antigen. No base qualities exist here, and no much larger clone lies one base off it.

The chain uses TRBV6-2 or TRBV6-3 and TRBJ2-7; 7 middle bases align to TRBD1. Source material: peripheral blood. The source is a woman older than 75 with active or convalescent COVID-19. Here the CDR3 is given as CASSYSRDSSYEQYF. The bases read TGTGCCAGCAGTTACTCCCGGGACAGCTCCTACGAGCAGTACTTC.